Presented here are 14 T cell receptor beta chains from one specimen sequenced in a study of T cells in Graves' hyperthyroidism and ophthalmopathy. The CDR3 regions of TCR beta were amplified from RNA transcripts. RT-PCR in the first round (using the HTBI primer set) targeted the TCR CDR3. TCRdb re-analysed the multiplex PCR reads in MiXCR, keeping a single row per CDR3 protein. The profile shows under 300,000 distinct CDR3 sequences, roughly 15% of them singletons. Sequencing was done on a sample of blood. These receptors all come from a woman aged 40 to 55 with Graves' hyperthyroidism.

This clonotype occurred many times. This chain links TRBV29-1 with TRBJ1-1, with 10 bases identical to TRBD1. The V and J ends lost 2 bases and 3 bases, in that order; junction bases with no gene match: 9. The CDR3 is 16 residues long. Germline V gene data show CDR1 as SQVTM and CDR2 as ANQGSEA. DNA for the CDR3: TGCAGCGTTGAATCGGGGGACAGGGGAAAGGACACTGAAGCTTTCTTT. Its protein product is CSVESGDRGKDTEAFF.

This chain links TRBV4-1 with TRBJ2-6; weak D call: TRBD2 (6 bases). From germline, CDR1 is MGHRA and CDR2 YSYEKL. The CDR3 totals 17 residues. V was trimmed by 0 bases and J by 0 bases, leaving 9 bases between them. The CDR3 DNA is TGCGCCAGCAGCCAAGAACCAGCGGGCTCTGGGGCCAACGTCCTGACTTTC. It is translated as CASSQEPAGSGANVLTF.

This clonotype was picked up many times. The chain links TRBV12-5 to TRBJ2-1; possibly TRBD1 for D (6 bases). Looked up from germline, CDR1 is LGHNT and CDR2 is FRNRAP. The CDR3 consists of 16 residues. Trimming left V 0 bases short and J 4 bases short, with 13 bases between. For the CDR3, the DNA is TGTGCTAGTGGTTTGGTGACAGGTCCCTCTTACAATGAGCAGTTCTTC. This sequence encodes CASGLVTGPSYNEQFF.

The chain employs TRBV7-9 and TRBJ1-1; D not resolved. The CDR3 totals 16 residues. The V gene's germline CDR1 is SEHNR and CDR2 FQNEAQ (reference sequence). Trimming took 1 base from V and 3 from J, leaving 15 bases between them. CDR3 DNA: TGTGCCAGCAGCTTAGGCAGTTTGACGGTGGACACTGAAGCTTTCTTT. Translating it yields CASSLGSLTVDTEAFF.

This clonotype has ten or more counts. The CDR3 coding sequence is TGTGCCACCGTCGGGACTCCCACAGATACGCAGTATTTT. This sequence encodes CATVGTPTDTQYF. The V and J genes are TRBV11-3 and TRBJ2-3; perhaps TRBD2 as D (6 bases). Germline V CDR1 and CDR2: SGHNT, YENEEA. This CDR3 region has 13 residues. The V gene lost 10 bases and the J gene lost 2 bases, with 13 bases spanning the gap.

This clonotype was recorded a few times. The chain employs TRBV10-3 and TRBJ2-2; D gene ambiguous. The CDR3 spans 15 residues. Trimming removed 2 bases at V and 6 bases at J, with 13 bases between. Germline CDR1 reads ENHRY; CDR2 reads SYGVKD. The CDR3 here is CAISERSVTAGELFF. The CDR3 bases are TGTGCCATCAGTGAGAGGTCGGTGACGGCCGGGGAGCTGTTTTTT.

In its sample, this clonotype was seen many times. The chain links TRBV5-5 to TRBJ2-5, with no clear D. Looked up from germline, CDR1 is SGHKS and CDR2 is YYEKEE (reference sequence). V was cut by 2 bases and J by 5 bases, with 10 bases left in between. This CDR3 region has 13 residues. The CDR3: CASSFIISETQYF. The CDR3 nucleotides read TGTGCCAGCAGCTTCATAATCTCGGAGACCCAGTACTTC.

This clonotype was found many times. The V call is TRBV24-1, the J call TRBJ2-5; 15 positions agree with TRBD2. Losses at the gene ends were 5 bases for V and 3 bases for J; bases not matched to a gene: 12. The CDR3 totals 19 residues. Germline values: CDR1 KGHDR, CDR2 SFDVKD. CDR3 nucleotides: TGTGCCACCAGTGGTCCGCCCGGACTAGCGGGAGGGGGTGAAGAGACCCAGTACTTC. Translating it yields CATSGPPGLAGGGEETQYF.

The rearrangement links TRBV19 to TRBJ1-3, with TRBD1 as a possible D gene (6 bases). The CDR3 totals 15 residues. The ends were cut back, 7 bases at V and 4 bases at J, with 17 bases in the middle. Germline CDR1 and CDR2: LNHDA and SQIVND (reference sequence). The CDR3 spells CASTDPRTEGNTIYF. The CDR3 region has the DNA TGTGCCAGTACCGACCCCAGGACAGAAGGAAACACCATATATTTT.

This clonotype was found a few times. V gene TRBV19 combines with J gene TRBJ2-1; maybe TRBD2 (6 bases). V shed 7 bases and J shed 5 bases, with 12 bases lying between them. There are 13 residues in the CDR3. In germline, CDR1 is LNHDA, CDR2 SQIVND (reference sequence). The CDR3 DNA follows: TGTGCCAGTACAACGGGAGCTCACAATGAGCAGTTCTTC. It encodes CASTTGAHNEQFF. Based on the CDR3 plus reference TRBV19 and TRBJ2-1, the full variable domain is DGGITQSPKYLFRKEGQNVTLSCEQNLNHDAMYWYRQDPGQGLRLIYYSQIVNDFQKGDIAEGYSVSREKKESFPLTVTSAQKNPTAFYLCASTTGAHNEQFFGPGTRLTVL.

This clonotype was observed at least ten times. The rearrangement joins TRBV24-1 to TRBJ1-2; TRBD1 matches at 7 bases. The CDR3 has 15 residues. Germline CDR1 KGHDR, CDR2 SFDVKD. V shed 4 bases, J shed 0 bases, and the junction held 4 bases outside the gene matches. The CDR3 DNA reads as TGTGCCACCAGTGACGCTGGGACAGCTAACTATGGCTACACCTTC. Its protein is CATSDAGTANYGYTF.

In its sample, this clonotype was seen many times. The CDR3 DNA reads TGTGCCAGCAGCTCGCCGGACAGGGGGCGAGATAATTCACCCCTCCACTTT. Protein sequence: CASSSPDRGRDNSPLHF. The chain recombines TRBV13 with TRBJ1-6; the match to TRBD1 covers 11 bases. The V gene's germline CDR1 is PRHDT and CDR2 FYEKMQ (reference sequence). Trimming removed 4 bases from V and 5 bases from J; junction bases left unmatched: 7. The CDR3 has 17 amino acids. The whole variable domain, filled in from reference TRBV13 and TRBJ1-6, reads AAGVIQSPRHLIKEKRETATLKCYPIPRHDTVYWYQQGPGQDPQFLISFYEKMQSDKGSIPDRFSAQQFSDYHSELNMSSLELGDSALYFCASSSPDRGRDNSPLHFGNGTRLTVT.

CDR3 sequence reads: CASSPGQRDEAFF. CDR3 DNA: TGTGCCAGCTCACCGGGACAGAGGGATGAAGCTTTCTTT. The chain combines TRBV18 with TRBJ1-1; 7 nucleotides match TRBD1. The CDR3 is 13 amino acids. CDR1 and CDR2 from the germline V gene are KGHSH and LQKENI. Trimming took 3 bases from V and 7 from J; bases not matched to a gene: 5.

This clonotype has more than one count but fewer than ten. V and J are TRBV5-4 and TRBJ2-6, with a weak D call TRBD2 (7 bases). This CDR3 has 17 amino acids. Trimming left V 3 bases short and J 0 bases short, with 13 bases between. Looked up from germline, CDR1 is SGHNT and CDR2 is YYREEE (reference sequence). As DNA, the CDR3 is TGTGCCAGCAGCTGGGGGGGCACGGGCTCTGGGGCCAACGTCCTGACTTTC. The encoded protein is CASSWGGTGSGANVLTF.